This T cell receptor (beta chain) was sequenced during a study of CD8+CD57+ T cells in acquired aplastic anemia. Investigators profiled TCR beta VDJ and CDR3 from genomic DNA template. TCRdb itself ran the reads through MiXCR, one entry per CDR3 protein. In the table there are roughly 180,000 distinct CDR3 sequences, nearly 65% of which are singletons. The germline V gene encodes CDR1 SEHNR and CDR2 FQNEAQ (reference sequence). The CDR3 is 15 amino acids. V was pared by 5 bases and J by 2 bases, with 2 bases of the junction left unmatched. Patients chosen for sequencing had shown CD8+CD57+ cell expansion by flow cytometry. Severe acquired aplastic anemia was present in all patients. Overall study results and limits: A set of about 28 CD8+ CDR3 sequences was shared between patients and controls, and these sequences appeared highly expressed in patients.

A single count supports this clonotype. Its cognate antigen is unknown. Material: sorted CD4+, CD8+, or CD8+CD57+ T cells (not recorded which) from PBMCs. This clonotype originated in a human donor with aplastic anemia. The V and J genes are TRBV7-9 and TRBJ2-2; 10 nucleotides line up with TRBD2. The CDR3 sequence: CASSTSGDNTGELFF. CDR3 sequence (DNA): TGTGCCAGCAGCACTAGCGGGGATAACACCGGGGAGCTGTTTTTT.